One TCR beta chain is described in this entry. The antigen remains unidentified. Relative to the germline gene, one junction end is altered; a read error may explain this. Sequenced with the Oncomine TCR Beta short-read assay was DNA taken from cultured CD4+ T cells. Each CDR3 protein is one row after TCRdb ran MiXCR on the PCR reads. The sample holds 15,000 to 20,000 distinct CDR3 sequences, about 54% seen once. CDR3 length equals 14 residues. Germline lookup yields CDR1 SGHTA and CDR2 FQGNSA. The source of the sample is a study of vaccination and CD4 T cells after COVID-19. Study summary: The study drew post-COVID samples a median around 100 days after diagnosis (range 35 to 161). Study-wide results and limits: Spike mono-reactivity was found in 304 of the 307 vaccine-specific clones identified in convalescent patients.

The treatment denotes: approximately 10-day PBMC culture with coronavirus spike peptide pools or control peptides (ViraFEST assay). The input for sequencing was cultured CD4+ T cells from blood, taken after SARS-CoV-2 vaccination. The rearrangement links TRBV7-2 to TRBJ1-1; D unclear. This TCR came from a human donor with COVID-19. The CDR3 loop reads CASSWRIMNTVAFF. The CDR3 region has the DNA TGTGCCAGCAGCTGGAGGATTATGAACACTGTAGCTTTCTTT.